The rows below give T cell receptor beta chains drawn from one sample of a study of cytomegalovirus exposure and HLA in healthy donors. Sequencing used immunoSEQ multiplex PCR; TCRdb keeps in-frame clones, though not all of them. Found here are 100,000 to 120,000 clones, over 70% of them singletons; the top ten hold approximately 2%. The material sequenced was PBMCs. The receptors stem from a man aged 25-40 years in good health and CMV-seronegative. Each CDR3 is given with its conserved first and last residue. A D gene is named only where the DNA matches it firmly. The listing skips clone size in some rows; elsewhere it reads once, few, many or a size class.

CDR3aa: CASSPDRGLEKLFF
CDR3nt: TGCGCCAGCAGCCCGGACAGGGGGCTTGAAAAACTGTTTTTT
abundance: NA
j_gene: TRBJ1-4
d_gene: TRBD1
v_gene: TRBV5-1

CDR3aa: CASSYSSRQGYGYTF
CDR3nt: TGTGCCAGCAGTTACTCCTCTAGACAGGGCTATGGCTACACCTTC
abundance: NA
j_gene: TRBJ1-2
d_gene: TRBD1
v_gene: TRBV6-5

CDR3aa: CISVPAARHSNQPQHF
CDR3nt: NA
abundance: NA
j_gene: TRBJ1-5
d_gene: NA
v_gene: TRBV7-3

CDR3aa: CASSLSTGPGTF
CDR3nt: TGTGCCAGCAGCTTATCCACAGGGCCGGGCACCTTC
abundance: few
j_gene: TRBJ1-2
d_gene: NA
v_gene: TRBV7-2

CDR3aa: CASSPAGRYTEQFF
CDR3nt: TGTGCCAGCAGCCCAGCGGGGCGATATACGGAGCAGTTCTTC
abundance: NA
j_gene: TRBJ2-1
d_gene: TRBD2
v_gene: TRBV7-7

CDR3aa: CASRRGAWGSYNEQFF
CDR3nt: TGTGCCAGTAGACGGGGGGCGTGGGGCTCCTACAATGAGCAGTTCTTC
abundance: NA
j_gene: TRBJ2-1
d_gene: NA
v_gene: TRBV19

CDR3aa: CASSPPLTGREDQPQHF
CDR3nt: TGTGCCAGCTCACCACCCTTAACAGGGAGAGAAGATCAGCCCCAGCATTTT
abundance: NA
j_gene: TRBJ1-5
d_gene: NA
v_gene: TRBV18

CDR3aa: CASSYTGNTEAFF
CDR3nt: TGTGCCAGCAGTTACACCGGGAACACTGAAGCTTTCTTT
abundance: few
j_gene: TRBJ1-1
d_gene: NA
v_gene: TRBV6-5

CDR3aa: CASTRTSGSNEQFF
CDR3nt: TGTGCCAGCACCAGGACTAGCGGGAGCAATGAGCAGTTCTTC
abundance: NA
j_gene: TRBJ2-1
d_gene: TRBD2
v_gene: TRBV7-9

CDR3aa: CASSWDSYEQYF
CDR3nt: TGTGCCAGCAGCTGGGACAGCTACGAGCAGTACTTC
abundance: few
j_gene: TRBJ2-7
d_gene: TRBD1
v_gene: TRBV7-9

CDR3aa: CASSLSGVLSNTIYF
CDR3nt: TGTGCCAGCAGTTTGTCAGGGGTTCTTTCGAACACCATATATTTT
abundance: NA
j_gene: TRBJ1-3
d_gene: NA
v_gene: TRBV28

CDR3aa: CASSLGGGIGKDTQYF
CDR3nt: TGTGCCAGCAGCTTGGGGGGAGGGATAGGAAAAGATACGCAGTATTTT
abundance: NA
j_gene: TRBJ2-3
d_gene: TRBD2
v_gene: TRBV13

CDR3aa: CASRGLGTSAVAKNIQYF
CDR3nt: TGTGCCAGTAGGGGTCTTGGGACATCGGCTGTAGCCAAAAACATTCAGTACTTC
abundance: NA
j_gene: TRBJ2-4
d_gene: NA
v_gene: TRBV19

CDR3aa: CASSFSGRTGELFF
CDR3nt: TGTGCCAGCAGCTTTAGCGGGAGGACCGGGGAGCTGTTTTTT
abundance: NA
j_gene: TRBJ2-2
d_gene: TRBD2
v_gene: TRBV11-2

CDR3aa: CASSSLAGGPPEQYF
CDR3nt: TGTGCCAGCAGCTCCCTAGCGGGAGGGCCCCCCGAGCAGTACTTC
abundance: NA
j_gene: TRBJ2-7
d_gene: TRBD2
v_gene: TRBV7-9

CDR3aa: CASSPSGSSYNEQFF
CDR3nt: TGTGCCAGCAGCCCTAGCGGGAGCTCCTACAATGAGCAGTTCTTC
abundance: NA
j_gene: TRBJ2-1
d_gene: TRBD2
v_gene: TRBV5-4

CDR3aa: CASSVEEESYEQYF
CDR3nt: TGTGCCAGCAGTGTGGAGGAGGAGTCCTACGAGCAGTACTTC
abundance: NA
j_gene: TRBJ2-7
d_gene: NA
v_gene: TRBV6-1

CDR3aa: CASSLDGERDQPQHF
CDR3nt: TGCGCCAGCAGCTTGGACGGTGAGCGGGATCAGCCCCAGCATTTT
abundance: few
j_gene: TRBJ1-5
d_gene: NA
v_gene: TRBV5-1

CDR3aa: CASSPTGGLREDTQYF
CDR3nt: TGTGCCAGCAGCCCGACAGGGGGCCTCCGAGAAGATACGCAGTATTTT
abundance: NA
j_gene: TRBJ2-3
d_gene: TRBD1
v_gene: TRBV7-9

CDR3aa: CASRGVGGQGYNEQFF
CDR3nt: TGTGCCAGCAGGGGGGTCGGGGGACAGGGTTACAATGAGCAGTTCTTC
abundance: NA
j_gene: TRBJ2-1
d_gene: TRBD1
v_gene: TRBV2

CDR3aa: CASTLTAGWNSPLHF
CDR3nt: TGTGCCAGTACCCTAACGGCAGGTTGGAATTCACCCCTCCACTTT
abundance: once
j_gene: TRBJ1-6
d_gene: NA
v_gene: TRBV19

CDR3aa: CASSQVGGRTDTQYF
CDR3nt: TGCGCCAGCAGCCAAGTTGGGGGCCGCACAGATACGCAGTATTTT
abundance: NA
j_gene: TRBJ2-3
d_gene: NA
v_gene: TRBV4-1

CDR3aa: CASSLAQASGGLRETQYF
CDR3nt: TGTGCCAGCAGCTTAGCGCAGGCTAGCGGGGGACTTAGAGAGACCCAGTACTTC
abundance: NA
j_gene: TRBJ2-5
d_gene: TRBD2
v_gene: TRBV7-2

CDR3aa: CASYRTGFGETQYF
CDR3nt: TGTGCCAGCTACAGGACAGGGTTCGGAGAGACCCAGTACTTC
abundance: NA
j_gene: TRBJ2-5
d_gene: TRBD1
v_gene: TRBV7-8

CDR3aa: CASRSGGDSYEQYF
CDR3nt: TGTGCCAGCCGGTCAGGAGGGGATAGTTACGAGCAGTACTTC
abundance: NA
j_gene: TRBJ2-7
d_gene: NA
v_gene: TRBV6-1

CDR3aa: CASSYGPASSGANVLTF
CDR3nt: TGTGCCAGTAGCTATGGTCCTGCTAGCTCTGGGGCCAACGTCCTGACTTTC
abundance: NA
j_gene: TRBJ2-6
d_gene: NA
v_gene: TRBV19

CDR3aa: CAWSSVPRTQYF
CDR3nt: TGTGCCTGGAGTTCGGTACCTAGGACCCAGTACTTC
abundance: NA
j_gene: TRBJ2-5
d_gene: NA
v_gene: TRBV30

CDR3aa: CASTLSGTNYGYTF
CDR3nt: TGTGCCAGCACACTTTCCGGGACAAACTATGGCTACACCTTC
abundance: once
j_gene: TRBJ1-2
d_gene: NA
v_gene: TRBV9

CDR3aa: CASSQTGTGGNQPQHF
CDR3nt: TGCGCCAGCAGCCAAACCGGGACAGGGGGCAATCAGCCCCAGCATTTT
abundance: NA
j_gene: TRBJ1-5
d_gene: TRBD1
v_gene: TRBV4-1

CDR3aa: CASSMAGGAQGTQYF
CDR3nt: TGTGCCAGTAGTATGGCGGGAGGGGCCCAGGGGACCCAGTACTTC
abundance: NA
j_gene: TRBJ2-5
d_gene: TRBD2
v_gene: TRBV19

CDR3aa: CASSRDRVDYEQYF
CDR3nt: TGCGCCAGCAGCCGGGACAGGGTGGACTACGAGCAGTACTTC
abundance: few
j_gene: TRBJ2-7
d_gene: TRBD1
v_gene: TRBV5-1

CDR3aa: CASSIYDYSNQPQHF
CDR3nt: TGTGCCAGTAGTATTTACGACTATAGCAATCAGCCCCAGCATTTT
abundance: few
j_gene: TRBJ1-5
d_gene: NA
v_gene: TRBV19

CDR3aa: CATGQGAKGPQHF
CDR3nt: TGTGCCACCGGACAGGGGGCAAAGGGGCCCCAGCATTTT
abundance: few
j_gene: TRBJ1-5
d_gene: TRBD1
v_gene: TRBV19

CDR3aa: CASSEENSPLHF
CDR3nt: TGTGCCAGCTCGGAGGAGAATTCACCCCTCCACTTT
abundance: few
j_gene: TRBJ1-6
d_gene: NA
v_gene: TRBV6-6

CDR3aa: CASSLALENTGELFF
CDR3nt: TGTGCCAGCAGCTTGGCACTAGAGAACACCGGGGAGCTGTTTTTT
abundance: few
j_gene: TRBJ2-2
d_gene: NA
v_gene: TRBV5-4

CDR3aa: CASSPGDTLETQYF
CDR3nt: TGTGCCAGTAGTCCCGGGGACACCCTGGAGACCCAGTACTTC
abundance: NA
j_gene: TRBJ2-5
d_gene: NA
v_gene: TRBV19

CDR3aa: CASSPPADIYEQYF
CDR3nt: TGTGCCAGTAGTCCTCCAGCGGATATTTACGAGCAGTACTTC
abundance: NA
j_gene: TRBJ2-7
d_gene: NA
v_gene: TRBV19

CDR3aa: CASSLAGSPYNEQFF
CDR3nt: TGTGCCAGCAGCTTAGCAGGGAGTCCCTACAATGAGCAGTTCTTC
abundance: NA
j_gene: TRBJ2-1
d_gene: NA
v_gene: TRBV7-9

CDR3aa: CASSGGSSGANVLTF
CDR3nt: TGTGCCAGCAGTGGAGGATCCTCTGGGGCCAACGTCCTGACTTTC
abundance: few
j_gene: TRBJ2-6
d_gene: NA
v_gene: TRBV6-5

CDR3aa: CASSLGLTDQETQYF
CDR3nt: TGCGCCAGCAGCCTGGGATTGACAGACCAAGAGACCCAGTACTTC
abundance: NA
j_gene: TRBJ2-5
d_gene: NA
v_gene: TRBV5-1

CDR3aa: CASIEANTGELFF
CDR3nt: TGCGCCAGCATAGAGGCGAACACCGGGGAGCTGTTTTTT
abundance: NA
j_gene: TRBJ2-2
d_gene: NA
v_gene: TRBV5-1

CDR3aa: CASSVGYTGIGTDTQYF
CDR3nt: TGTGCCAGCAGCGTAGGTTATACAGGGATAGGAACAGATACGCAGTATTTT
abundance: once
j_gene: TRBJ2-3
d_gene: NA
v_gene: TRBV9

CDR3aa: CASSVGADSYEQYF
CDR3nt: TGTGCCAGCAGCGTAGGGGCCGATTCCTACGAGCAGTACTTC
abundance: NA
j_gene: TRBJ2-7
d_gene: NA
v_gene: TRBV9

CDR3aa: CASSMGTGSSYEQYF
CDR3nt: TGTGCCAGTAGTATGGGGACAGGGTCGTCCTACGAGCAGTACTTC
abundance: NA
j_gene: TRBJ2-7
d_gene: TRBD1
v_gene: TRBV19

CDR3aa: CASRLDVGGMDGYTF
CDR3nt: TGTGCCAGCAGACTGGACGTCGGCGGGATGGATGGCTACACCTTC
abundance: NA
j_gene: TRBJ1-2
d_gene: NA
v_gene: TRBV2

CDR3aa: CASSPGTSGRSETQYF
CDR3nt: TGCGCCAGCAGCCCGGGGACTAGCGGGAGGTCAGAGACCCAGTACTTC
abundance: NA
j_gene: TRBJ2-5
d_gene: TRBD2
v_gene: TRBV5-1

CDR3aa: CASRSDRGVDTQYF
CDR3nt: TGTGCCAGCCGCTCTGACAGGGGGGTAGATACGCAGTATTTT
abundance: NA
j_gene: TRBJ2-3
d_gene: TRBD1
v_gene: TRBV6-5

CDR3aa: CASNPQGSYEQYF
CDR3nt: TGTGCCAGCAACCCACAGGGTTCCTACGAGCAGTACTTC
abundance: few
j_gene: TRBJ2-7
d_gene: NA
v_gene: TRBV7-8

CDR3aa: CASSPPSTDTQYF
CDR3nt: TGTGCCAGCAGTCCCCCGTCCACAGATACGCAGTATTTT
abundance: NA
j_gene: TRBJ2-3
d_gene: NA
v_gene: TRBV27

CDR3aa: CASSFTPLAGGTDTQYF
CDR3nt: TGTGCCAGCAGTTTTACCCCGCTAGCGGGAGGGACAGATACGCAGTATTTT
abundance: NA
j_gene: TRBJ2-3
d_gene: TRBD2
v_gene: TRBV28

CDR3aa: CASSQGQQPQHF
CDR3nt: TGTGCCAGCAGCCAAGGACAACAACCCCAGCATTTT
abundance: NA
j_gene: TRBJ1-5
d_gene: NA
v_gene: TRBV14

CDR3aa: CASIQPGLADYEQYF
CDR3nt: TGTGCCAGCATACAGCCGGGACTAGCGGACTACGAGCAGTACTTC
abundance: NA
j_gene: TRBJ2-7
d_gene: TRBD2
v_gene: TRBV28

CDR3aa: CASSLGTGSTNTGELFF
CDR3nt: TGTGCCAGCAGCTTAGGGACAGGGTCTACGAACACCGGGGAGCTGTTTTTT
abundance: NA
j_gene: TRBJ2-2
d_gene: TRBD1
v_gene: TRBV5-4

CDR3aa: CASSHHVRQGALNEQYF
CDR3nt: TGCGCCAGCAGCCACCATGTTCGACAGGGGGCGCTTAACGAGCAGTACTTC
abundance: few
j_gene: TRBJ2-7
d_gene: TRBD1
v_gene: TRBV4-1

CDR3aa: CASSLFSGRDNEQFF
CDR3nt: TGTGCCAGCAGCCTATTCAGCGGGAGAGACAATGAGCAGTTCTTC
abundance: few
j_gene: TRBJ2-1
d_gene: TRBD2
v_gene: TRBV4-2

CDR3aa: CATNEPGTAGETQYF
CDR3nt: TGTGCCACTAATGAACCTGGGACAGCCGGGGAGACCCAGTACTTC
abundance: NA
j_gene: TRBJ2-5
d_gene: TRBD1
v_gene: TRBV10-3

CDR3aa: CATSRDRQVGGRREQYF
CDR3nt: TGTGCCACCAGCAGAGATCGGCAAGTAGGGGGACGGCGCGAGCAGTACTTC
abundance: NA
j_gene: TRBJ2-7
d_gene: NA
v_gene: TRBV15

CDR3aa: CAWSVGRHLNEKLFF
CDR3nt: TGTGCCTGGAGTGTGGGCAGACACCTTAATGAAAAACTGTTTTTT
abundance: NA
j_gene: TRBJ1-4
d_gene: NA
v_gene: TRBV30